This TCR beta chain comes out of a study of T cells after posttransplantation cyclophosphamide. Overall study findings and caveats: TRB clonality was highly associated with recipient CMV seropositivity and reactivation.

Trimming stripped 5 bases from V and 2 bases from J, with 14 bases between. CDR3 length equals 15 residues. Per the germline V gene, CDR1 is SGHTA and CDR2 is FQGTGA. This clone came up once. Its antigen is not known. The data were produced by immunoSEQ multiplex PCR, yet TCRdb's version contains in-frame clones alone and is incomplete. There are 50,000 to 65,000 clones in the sample; around 83% occur only once, and 2.8% lies in the top ten. The chain links TRBV7-3 to TRBJ2-3, with D perhaps matching TRBD2 (6 bases). The source of this sequence is a man aged 30 to 39 with a blood cancer, CMV-positive, and with a related stem cell donor. Sequencing was carried out using PBMCs. The CDR3 loop reads CASSSIRDSTDTQYF. Here the CDR3 DNA reads TGTGCCAGCAGCAGTATACGGGACTCCACAGATACGCAGTATTTT.